This is a list of T cell receptor beta chains from one sample in a study of T cell responses to AZD1222 COVID-19 vaccine. The table came from immunoSEQ multiplex PCR; TCRdb's copy has only in-frame clones and leaves some out. The repertoire consists of 200,000 to 250,000 clones, with about 92% occurring once and the leading ten covering about 1%. The source material was peripheral blood, sampled on day 0 of MenACWY control vaccination. These TCRs come from an adult in good health. Both conserved end residues are part of each CDR3. The D gene is left open where the match is weak. Not every row has a clone size; where given, it reads once, few, many or a size class.

j_call: TRBJ1-6
cdr3_length: 15
clone_size: -
d_call: TRBD1
v_call: TRBV5-6
cdr3_aa: CASIYSTGGTSPLHF
cdr3_nt: TGTGCCAGCATCTATTCGACAGGGGGCACTTCACCCCTCCACTTT

j_call: TRBJ1-3
cdr3_length: 15
clone_size: few
d_call: -
v_call: TRBV7-9
cdr3_aa: CASTENYPSGNTIYF
cdr3_nt: TGTGCCAGCACCGAAAACTATCCCTCTGGAAACACCATATATTTT

j_call: TRBJ2-7
cdr3_length: 15
clone_size: -
d_call: TRBD1
v_call: TRBV19
cdr3_aa: CASSIVGTGDRRQYF
cdr3_nt: TGTGCCAGTAGTATAGTCGGGACAGGCGACCGGCGGCAGTACTTC

j_call: TRBJ1-2
cdr3_length: 15
clone_size: -
d_call: -
v_call: TRBV7-2
cdr3_aa: CASSIQQRANYGYTF
cdr3_nt: TGTGCCAGCAGCATCCAGCAGAGAGCTAACTATGGCTACACCTTC

j_call: TRBJ2-2
cdr3_length: 15
clone_size: -
d_call: TRBD1
v_call: TRBV3-1/TRBV3-2
cdr3_aa: CASSQGRQGVGELFF
cdr3_nt: TGTGCCAGCAGCCAAGGTCGACAGGGTGTCGGGGAGCTGTTTTTT

j_call: TRBJ1-5
cdr3_length: 15
clone_size: -
d_call: -
v_call: TRBV5-1
cdr3_aa: CASSLDSASNQPQHF
cdr3_nt: TGCGCCAGCAGCTTGGACTCAGCTAGCAATCAGCCCCAGCATTTT

j_call: TRBJ2-7
cdr3_length: 13
clone_size: -
d_call: -
v_call: TRBV29-1
cdr3_aa: CSVRGGSSYEQYF
cdr3_nt: TGCAGCGTTAGGGGGGGGTCCTCCTACGAGCAGTACTTC

j_call: TRBJ2-7
cdr3_length: 16
clone_size: -
d_call: TRBD2
v_call: TRBV4-3
cdr3_aa: CASSQDPGGGAGEQYF
cdr3_nt: TGCGCCAGCAGCCAAGATCCTGGCGGGGGGGCCGGGGAGCAGTACTTC

j_call: TRBJ1-4
cdr3_length: 14
clone_size: -
d_call: -
v_call: TRBV7-9
cdr3_aa: CASSLRWDNEKLFF
cdr3_nt: TGTGCCAGCAGCTTGAGGTGGGATAATGAAAAACTGTTTTTT

j_call: TRBJ2-7
cdr3_length: 16
clone_size: few
d_call: TRBD1
v_call: TRBV4-2
cdr3_aa: CASSQVAGTATYEQYF
cdr3_nt: TGTGCCAGCAGCCAAGTTGCCGGGACAGCTACCTACGAGCAGTACTTC

j_call: TRBJ1-2
cdr3_length: 15
clone_size: -
d_call: -
v_call: TRBV6-2/TRBV6-3
cdr3_aa: CASSYAQAGSYGYTF
cdr3_nt: TGTGCCAGCAGTTACGCGCAGGCAGGAAGCTATGGCTACACCTTC

j_call: TRBJ2-5
cdr3_length: 13
clone_size: -
d_call: -
v_call: TRBV5-5
cdr3_aa: CASSFYSQETQYF
cdr3_nt: TGTGCCAGCAGCTTTTACAGCCAAGAGACCCAGTACTTC

j_call: TRBJ2-3
cdr3_length: 18
clone_size: -
d_call: TRBD2
v_call: TRBV3-1/TRBV3-2
cdr3_aa: CASSQDRASGGSTDTQYF
cdr3_nt: TGTGCCAGCAGCCAAGATCGCGCTAGCGGGGGGTCCACAGATACGCAGTATTTT

j_call: TRBJ1-2
cdr3_length: 15
clone_size: -
d_call: -
v_call: TRBV4-3
cdr3_aa: CASSQDETAHYGYTF
cdr3_nt: TGCGCCAGCAGCCAAGATGAGACAGCCCACTATGGCTACACCTTC

j_call: TRBJ1-2
cdr3_length: 14
clone_size: -
d_call: -
v_call: TRBV6-6
cdr3_aa: CASKPTGGNYGYTF
cdr3_nt: TGTGCCAGCAAACCGACAGGTGGTAACTATGGCTACACCTTC

j_call: TRBJ2-7
cdr3_length: 16
clone_size: -
d_call: TRBD2
v_call: TRBV2
cdr3_aa: CASSGGPSGGDYEQYF
cdr3_nt: TGTGCCAGCAGTGGGGGGCCTAGCGGGGGAGACTACGAGCAGTACTTC

j_call: TRBJ2-2
cdr3_length: 15
clone_size: -
d_call: TRBD2
v_call: TRBV2
cdr3_aa: CASRPRTSGTGELFF
cdr3_nt: TGTGCCAGCAGACCAAGGACTAGCGGTACCGGGGAGCTGTTTTTT

j_call: TRBJ1-4
cdr3_length: 16
clone_size: -
d_call: TRBD1
v_call: TRBV7-6
cdr3_aa: CASSLRQGGRDEKLFF
cdr3_nt: TGTGCCAGCAGCTTGCGACAGGGCGGGAGGGATGAAAAACTGTTTTTT

j_call: TRBJ1-1
cdr3_length: 11
clone_size: -
d_call: -
v_call: TRBV5-6
cdr3_aa: CASSFRREAFF
cdr3_nt: TGTGCCAGCAGCTTCCGTCGGGAAGCTTTCTTT

j_call: TRBJ2-3
cdr3_length: 17
clone_size: -
d_call: -
v_call: TRBV9
cdr3_aa: CASSPRGGGGPTDTQYF
cdr3_nt: TGTGCCAGCAGCCCGAGGGGGGGCGGGGGACCCACAGATACGCAGTATTTT

j_call: TRBJ1-1
cdr3_length: 14
clone_size: -
d_call: -
v_call: TRBV6-6
cdr3_aa: CASVKPDRATEAFF
cdr3_nt: TGTGCCAGCGTAAAACCGGACAGAGCCACTGAAGCTTTCTTT

j_call: TRBJ1-1
cdr3_length: 11
clone_size: -
d_call: -
v_call: TRBV11-2
cdr3_aa: CASSLLRGAFF
cdr3_nt: TGTGCCAGCAGCTTACTTAGAGGGGCTTTCTTT

j_call: TRBJ1-5
cdr3_length: 15
clone_size: -
d_call: TRBD1
v_call: TRBV2
cdr3_aa: CASLGDRGDNQPQHF
cdr3_nt: TGTGCCAGCCTTGGGGACAGGGGGGACAATCAGCCCCAGCATTTT

j_call: TRBJ2-1
cdr3_length: 14
clone_size: -
d_call: -
v_call: TRBV27
cdr3_aa: CASSKQGGGDEQFF
cdr3_nt: TGTGCCAGCAGTAAGCAGGGTGGAGGTGATGAGCAGTTCTTC

j_call: TRBJ1-1
cdr3_length: 16
clone_size: -
d_call: -
v_call: TRBV9
cdr3_aa: CASSVAPAGQNTEAFF
cdr3_nt: TGTGCCAGCAGCGTAGCCCCCGCGGGACAGAACACTGAAGCTTTCTTT

j_call: TRBJ1-2
cdr3_length: 14
clone_size: -
d_call: -
v_call: TRBV2
cdr3_aa: CASSPRQSNYGYTF
cdr3_nt: TGTGCCAGCAGTCCAAGACAGAGTAACTATGGCTACACCTTC

j_call: TRBJ1-3
cdr3_length: 15
clone_size: -
d_call: TRBD1
v_call: TRBV5-4
cdr3_aa: CASSFQGAFGNTIYF
cdr3_nt: TGTGCCAGCAGCTTTCAGGGGGCGTTTGGAAACACCATATATTTT

j_call: TRBJ1-1
cdr3_length: 15
clone_size: -
d_call: TRBD1
v_call: TRBV7-9
cdr3_aa: CASSLGGTGNTEAFF
cdr3_nt: TGTGCCAGCAGCTTAGGGGGGACAGGAAACACTGAAGCTTTCTTT

j_call: TRBJ2-7
cdr3_length: 14
clone_size: once
d_call: -
v_call: TRBV6-5
cdr3_aa: CASSYAGLSGEQYF
cdr3_nt: TGTGCCAGCAGTTACGCGGGACTCTCCGGCGAGCAGTACTTC

j_call: TRBJ1-4
cdr3_length: 11
clone_size: -
d_call: TRBD1
v_call: TRBV6-6
cdr3_aa: CASSKGQGLFF
cdr3_nt: TGTGCCAGCAGTAAGGGACAGGGGCTGTTTTTT

j_call: TRBJ1-3
cdr3_length: 16
clone_size: -
d_call: TRBD1
v_call: TRBV5-4
cdr3_aa: CASSSGTAASGNTIYF
cdr3_nt: TGTGCCAGCAGCTCGGGGACAGCAGCTTCTGGAAACACCATATATTTT

j_call: TRBJ1-2
cdr3_length: 15
clone_size: -
d_call: -
v_call: TRBV7-2
cdr3_aa: CASRIGRGANYGYTF
cdr3_nt: TGTGCCAGCAGGATTGGGAGAGGGGCTAACTATGGCTACACCTTC

j_call: TRBJ2-7
cdr3_length: 15
clone_size: -
d_call: TRBD1
v_call: TRBV7-2
cdr3_aa: CASSLAGTGGGEQYF
cdr3_nt: TGTGCCAGCAGCTTAGCTGGGACAGGGGGCGGGGAGCAGTACTTC

j_call: TRBJ2-7
cdr3_length: 14
clone_size: -
d_call: -
v_call: TRBV19
cdr3_aa: CASSIAKSSYEQYF
cdr3_nt: TGTGCCAGTAGTATAGCTAAGAGCTCCTACGAGCAGTACTTC

j_call: TRBJ1-5
cdr3_length: 14
clone_size: -
d_call: -
v_call: TRBV28
cdr3_aa: CASNWGFSNQPQHF
cdr3_nt: TGTGCCAGCAACTGGGGGTTTAGCAATCAGCCCCAGCATTTT

j_call: TRBJ1-6
cdr3_length: 15
clone_size: -
d_call: -
v_call: TRBV7-2
cdr3_aa: CASSPGPAYNSPLHF
cdr3_nt: TGTGCCAGCAGCCCTGGGCCTGCCTATAATTCACCCCTCCACTTT

j_call: TRBJ1-1
cdr3_length: 15
clone_size: -
d_call: -
v_call: TRBV11-2
cdr3_aa: CASSLPRDMNTEAFF
cdr3_nt: TGTGCCAGCAGCTTGCCAAGGGATATGAACACTGAAGCTTTCTTT

j_call: TRBJ1-2
cdr3_length: 15
clone_size: once
d_call: -
v_call: TRBV5-4
cdr3_aa: CASSLGGLSGYGYTF
cdr3_nt: TGTGCCAGCAGCTTGGGCGGCCTGTCGGGCTATGGCTACACCTTC

j_call: TRBJ1-6
cdr3_length: 16
clone_size: -
d_call: -
v_call: TRBV3-1/TRBV3-2
cdr3_aa: CASSQEGRHYNSPLHF
cdr3_nt: TGTGCCAGCAGCCAAGAAGGTCGGCACTATAATTCACCCCTCCACTTT

j_call: TRBJ2-1
cdr3_length: 11
clone_size: -
d_call: -
v_call: TRBV27
cdr3_aa: CASSKFREQFF
cdr3_nt: TGTGCCAGCAGTAAATTCAGGGAGCAGTTCTTC

j_call: TRBJ1-6
cdr3_length: 13
clone_size: -
d_call: -
v_call: TRBV10-3
cdr3_aa: CASVGQTNSPLHF
cdr3_nt: TGTGCCTCGGTGGGACAAACGAATTCACCCCTCCACTTT

j_call: TRBJ1-3
cdr3_length: 14
clone_size: -
d_call: -
v_call: TRBV7-9
cdr3_aa: CASHTGSSGNTIYF
cdr3_nt: TGTGCCAGCCATACAGGCTCCTCTGGAAACACCATATATTTT

j_call: TRBJ1-2
cdr3_length: 14
clone_size: -
d_call: -
v_call: TRBV28
cdr3_aa: CASSSGGGESGYTF
cdr3_nt: TGTGCCAGCAGCTCCGGCGGAGGGGAGTCAGGCTACACCTTC

j_call: TRBJ1-1
cdr3_length: 13
clone_size: -
d_call: TRBD1
v_call: TRBV12-3/TRBV12-4
cdr3_aa: CASSGGQLTEAFF
cdr3_nt: TGTGCCAGCAGTGGGGGACAGCTCACTGAAGCTTTCTTT

j_call: TRBJ1-5
cdr3_length: 15
clone_size: -
d_call: TRBD1
v_call: TRBV18
cdr3_aa: CASSRTGDGNQPQHF
cdr3_nt: TGTGCCAGCTCCCGGACAGGGGACGGCAATCAGCCCCAGCATTTT

j_call: TRBJ2-5
cdr3_length: 16
clone_size: -
d_call: TRBD1
v_call: TRBV11-1
cdr3_aa: CASSLRRQGAGETQYF
cdr3_nt: TGTGCCAGCAGCTTAAGGAGGCAGGGGGCAGGAGAGACCCAGTACTTC

j_call: TRBJ2-2
cdr3_length: 13
clone_size: -
d_call: -
v_call: TRBV15
cdr3_aa: CATSRVPPGELFF
cdr3_nt: TGTGCCACCAGCAGAGTTCCCCCCGGGGAGCTGTTTTTT

j_call: TRBJ1-5
cdr3_length: 14
clone_size: -
d_call: -
v_call: TRBV7-2
cdr3_aa: CASSPDPIDQPQHF
cdr3_nt: TGTGCCAGCAGTCCCGACCCGATAGATCAGCCCCAGCATTTT

j_call: TRBJ1-1
cdr3_length: 14
clone_size: -
d_call: -
v_call: TRBV9
cdr3_aa: CASSVEWEDTEAFF
cdr3_nt: TGTGCCAGCAGCGTAGAATGGGAAGACACTGAAGCTTTCTTT

j_call: TRBJ2-6
cdr3_length: 15
clone_size: -
d_call: -
v_call: TRBV19
cdr3_aa: CASSQASSGANVLTF
cdr3_nt: TGTGCCAGTAGTCAAGCGTCCTCCGGGGCCAACGTCCTGACTTTC

j_call: TRBJ1-4
cdr3_length: 14
clone_size: -
d_call: TRBD1
v_call: TRBV19
cdr3_aa: CASSTQGTGEKLFF
cdr3_nt: TGTGCCAGTAGTACACAGGGGACTGGTGAAAAACTGTTTTTT

j_call: TRBJ2-5
cdr3_length: 15
clone_size: -
d_call: -
v_call: TRBV7-8
cdr3_aa: CASSLLRTYQETQYF
cdr3_nt: TGTGCCAGCAGCTTACTCCGGACTTACCAAGAGACCCAGTACTTC

j_call: TRBJ2-1
cdr3_length: 16
clone_size: -
d_call: TRBD1
v_call: TRBV14
cdr3_aa: CASSFSPGQGANEQFF
cdr3_nt: TGTGCCAGCAGCTTTTCCCCCGGACAGGGGGCTAATGAGCAGTTCTTC

j_call: TRBJ2-3
cdr3_length: 16
clone_size: -
d_call: -
v_call: TRBV5-5
cdr3_aa: CASSPLVGGNTDTQYF
cdr3_nt: TGTGCCAGCAGCCCCTTAGTGGGGGGAAACACAGATACGCAGTATTTT

j_call: TRBJ2-1
cdr3_length: 15
clone_size: -
d_call: -
v_call: TRBV6-5
cdr3_aa: CASSYRQTSYNEQFF
cdr3_nt: TGTGCCAGCAGTTACAGACAGACCTCCTACAATGAGCAGTTCTTC

j_call: TRBJ1-2
cdr3_length: 13
clone_size: -
d_call: TRBD1
v_call: TRBV28
cdr3_aa: CASNPGQGLGYTF
cdr3_nt: TGTGCCAGCAACCCGGGACAGGGGCTTGGCTACACCTTC